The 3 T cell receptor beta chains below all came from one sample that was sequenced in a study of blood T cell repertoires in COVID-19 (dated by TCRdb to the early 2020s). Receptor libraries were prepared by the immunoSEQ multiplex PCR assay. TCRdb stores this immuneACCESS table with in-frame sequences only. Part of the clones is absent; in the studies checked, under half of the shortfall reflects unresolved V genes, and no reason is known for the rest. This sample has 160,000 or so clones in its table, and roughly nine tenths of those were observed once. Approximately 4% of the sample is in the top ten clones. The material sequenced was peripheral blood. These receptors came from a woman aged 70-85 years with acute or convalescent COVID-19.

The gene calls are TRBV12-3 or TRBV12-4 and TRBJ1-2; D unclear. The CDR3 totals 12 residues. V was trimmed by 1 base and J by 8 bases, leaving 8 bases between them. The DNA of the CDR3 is TGTGCCAGCAGTTTAGGGAGAGGAGGCTACACCTTC. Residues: CASSLGRGGYTF.

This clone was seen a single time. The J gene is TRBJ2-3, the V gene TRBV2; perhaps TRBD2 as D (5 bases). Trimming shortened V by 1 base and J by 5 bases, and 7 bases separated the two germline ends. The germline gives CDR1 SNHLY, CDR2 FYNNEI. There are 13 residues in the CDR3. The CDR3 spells CASSEDSEDTQYF. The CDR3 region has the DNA TGTGCCAGCAGTGAAGATAGCGAAGATACGCAGTATTTT.

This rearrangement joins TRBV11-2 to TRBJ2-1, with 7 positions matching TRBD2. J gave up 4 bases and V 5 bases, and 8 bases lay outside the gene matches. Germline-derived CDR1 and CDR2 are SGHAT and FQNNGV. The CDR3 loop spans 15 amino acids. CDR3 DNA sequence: TGTGCCAGCAGCCAGACTAGCAGAGATTACAATGAGCAGTTCTTC. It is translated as CASSQTSRDYNEQFF.